Listed below are T cell receptor beta chains from one sample, sequenced in a study of PD-1 blockade in mismatch repair-deficient tumors. The assay was immunoSEQ multiplex PCR, and TCRdb's table has in-frame clones only and misses some. The sample records 50,000 or so clones, approximately 84% being singletons. Source: peripheral blood, taken more than 19 weeks after starting pembrolizumab. Source of these receptors: an adult with mismatch repair-deficient cancer. The CDR3 runs from the conserved cysteine through the conserved F or W. Each record gives: D gene, V gene, clone size, J gene, CDR3 protein, CDR3 DNA. D genes are given only for firm matches. Clone size is given for some rows only: seen once, a few or many times, or a class if the clone is expanded.

d_call: TRBD1; v_call: TRBV9; clone_size: -; j_call: TRBJ1-2; cdr3_aa: CASSLRGGSGYTF; cdr3_nt: TGTGCCAGCAGCCTCAGGGGGGGCTCTGGCTACACCTTC
d_call: -; v_call: TRBV7-9; clone_size: -; j_call: TRBJ1-2; cdr3_aa: CASSFRDTRGYTF; cdr3_nt: TGTGCCAGCAGCTTTCGGGACACCCGAGGCTACACCTTC
d_call: TRBD1; v_call: TRBV18; clone_size: few; j_call: TRBJ1-2; cdr3_aa: CASSTGTGYTF; cdr3_nt: TGTGCCAGCTCGACAGGGACCGGCTACACCTTC
d_call: -; v_call: TRBV19; clone_size: -; j_call: TRBJ1-1; cdr3_aa: CAIRGGPTEAFF; cdr3_nt: TGTGCCATTAGAGGGGGGCCCACTGAAGCTTTCTTT
d_call: -; v_call: TRBV5-4; clone_size: -; j_call: TRBJ2-7; cdr3_aa: CASSFRGAYEQYF; cdr3_nt: TGTGCCAGCAGCTTCCGAGGGGCCTACGAGCAGTACTTC
d_call: -; v_call: TRBV6-1; clone_size: -; j_call: TRBJ1-2; cdr3_aa: CASSERFGQPVRTNYGYTF; cdr3_nt: TGTGCCAGCAGTGAAAGGTTTGGACAGCCCGTACGGACTAACTATGGCTACACCTTC
d_call: TRBD2; v_call: TRBV19; clone_size: once; j_call: TRBJ2-3; cdr3_aa: CASSTTQPAGGTDTQYF; cdr3_nt: TGTGCCAGTAGTACTACCCAGCCAGCGGGAGGCACAGATACGCAGTATTTT
d_call: -; v_call: TRBV6-6; clone_size: few; j_call: TRBJ1-1; cdr3_aa: CASSDSNTEAFF; cdr3_nt: TGTGCCAGCAGCGATTCCAACACTGAAGCTTTCTTT
d_call: TRBD2; v_call: TRBV9; clone_size: -; j_call: TRBJ2-1; cdr3_aa: CASSTQASWRESYGNEQFF; cdr3_nt: TGTGCCAGCAGCACCCAAGCATCGTGGCGGGAGTCTTACGGCAATGAGCAGTTCTTC
d_call: -; v_call: TRBV2; clone_size: -; j_call: TRBJ2-7; cdr3_aa: CASSEGTVHEQYF; cdr3_nt: TGTGCCAGCAGTGAAGGGACAGTCCACGAGCAGTACTTC